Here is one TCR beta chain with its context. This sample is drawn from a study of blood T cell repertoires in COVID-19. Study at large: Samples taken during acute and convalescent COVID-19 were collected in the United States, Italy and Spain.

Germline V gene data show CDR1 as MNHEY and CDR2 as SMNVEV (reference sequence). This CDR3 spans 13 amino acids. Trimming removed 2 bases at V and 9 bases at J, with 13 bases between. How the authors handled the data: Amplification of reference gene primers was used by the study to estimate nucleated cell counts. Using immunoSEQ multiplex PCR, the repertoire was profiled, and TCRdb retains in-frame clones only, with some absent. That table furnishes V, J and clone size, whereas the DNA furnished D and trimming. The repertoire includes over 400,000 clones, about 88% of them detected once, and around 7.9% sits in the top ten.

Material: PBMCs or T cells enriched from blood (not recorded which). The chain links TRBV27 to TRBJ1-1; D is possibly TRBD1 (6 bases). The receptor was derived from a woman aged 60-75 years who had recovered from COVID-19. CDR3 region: CASSLIGTGKAFF. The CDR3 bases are TGTGCCAGCAGTTTAATAGGTACAGGGAAAGCTTTCTTT.